Listed below are T cell receptor beta chains from one sample, sequenced in a study of blood T cell repertoires in COVID-19. Some clones are missing from TCRdb's copy, which holds only in-frame ones; the method was immunoSEQ multiplex PCR. The table has around 310,000 clones, around 92% seen once. The specimen sequenced was PBMCs or T cells enriched from blood (not recorded which). The receptors derive from a woman in her twenties or thirties who had recovered from COVID-19. Each CDR3 is given with its conserved first and last residue. Each record gives: J gene, D gene, clone size, V gene, CDR3 DNA, CDR3 protein. A D gene is named only where the DNA matches it firmly. For some rows the clone size is stated as once, few or many, or as a class when expanded; others skip it.

j_call: TRBJ2-7
d_call: TRBD2
clone_size: once
v_call: TRBV30
cdr3_nt: TGTGCCTGGGGCGGACTAGCGGGAGCAGGATACGAGCAGTACTTC
cdr3_aa: CAWGGLAGAGYEQYF

j_call: TRBJ2-2
d_call: .
clone_size: few
v_call: TRBV27
cdr3_nt: TGTGCCAGCAGTTTACAGACCGGGGAGCTGTTTTTT
cdr3_aa: CASSLQTGELFF

j_call: TRBJ2-3
d_call: .
clone_size: .
v_call: TRBV5-1
cdr3_nt: TGCGCCAGCAGCTTACCAACACAGGGGACTAGCACAGATACGCAGTATTTT
cdr3_aa: CASSLPTQGTSTDTQYF

j_call: TRBJ2-1
d_call: TRBD2
clone_size: once
v_call: TRBV28
cdr3_nt: TGTGCCAGCAGCCGCCGTGGTAGCGGGTCCTACAATGAGCAGTTCTTC
cdr3_aa: CASSRRGSGSYNEQFF

j_call: TRBJ2-7
d_call: TRBD1
clone_size: .
v_call: TRBV6-5
cdr3_nt: TGTGCCAGCAGGAACCTCGGACAGGACACCTACGATCAGTACTTC
cdr3_aa: CASRNLGQDTYDQYF

j_call: TRBJ2-1
d_call: TRBD2
clone_size: few
v_call: TRBV28
cdr3_nt: TGTGCCAGCACCAGTCTAGCGGGAGGGCCAAGTTTATCCCACGAGCAGTTCTTC
cdr3_aa: CASTSLAGGPSLSHEQFF

j_call: TRBJ1-2
d_call: TRBD1
clone_size: .
v_call: TRBV19
cdr3_nt: TGTGCCAGTAGAAGGACAGGGGATAACTATGGCTACACCTTC
cdr3_aa: CASRRTGDNYGYTF

j_call: TRBJ1-2
d_call: .
clone_size: once
v_call: TRBV28
cdr3_nt: TGTGCCAGCAGTTCCCCGCTCCCCAGGGAACAGAGCGGCTACACCTTC
cdr3_aa: CASSSPLPREQSGYTF

j_call: TRBJ2-1
d_call: .
clone_size: once
v_call: TRBV6-5
cdr3_nt: TGTGCCAGCCTAGGTAGCGTCGGCAATGAGCAGTTCTTC
cdr3_aa: CASLGSVGNEQFF

j_call: TRBJ2-4
d_call: .
clone_size: .
v_call: TRBV24-1
cdr3_nt: TGTGCCACCAGTGATGGGGAGGCCAAAAACATTCAGTACTTC
cdr3_aa: CATSDGEAKNIQYF

j_call: TRBJ1-4
d_call: TRBD1
clone_size: .
v_call: TRBV7-6
cdr3_nt: TGTGCCAGCAGCACTGGACAGGGGGCCGCAACTAATGAAAAACTGTTTTTT
cdr3_aa: CASSTGQGAATNEKLFF